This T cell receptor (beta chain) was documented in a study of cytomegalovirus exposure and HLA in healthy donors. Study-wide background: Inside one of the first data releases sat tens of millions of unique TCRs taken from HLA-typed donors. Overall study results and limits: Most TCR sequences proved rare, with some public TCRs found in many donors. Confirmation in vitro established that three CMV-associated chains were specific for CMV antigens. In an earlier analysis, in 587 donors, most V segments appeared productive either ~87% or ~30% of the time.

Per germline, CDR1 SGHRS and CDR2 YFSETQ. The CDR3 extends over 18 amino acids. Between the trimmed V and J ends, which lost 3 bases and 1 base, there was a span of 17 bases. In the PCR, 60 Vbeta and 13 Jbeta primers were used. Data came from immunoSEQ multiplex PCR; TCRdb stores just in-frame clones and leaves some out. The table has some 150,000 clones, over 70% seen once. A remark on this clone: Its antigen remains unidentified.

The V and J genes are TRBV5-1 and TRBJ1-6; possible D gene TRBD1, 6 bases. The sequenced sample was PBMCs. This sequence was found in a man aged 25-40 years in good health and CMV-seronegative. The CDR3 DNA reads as TGCGCCAGCAGCTCGGGGGGCCGGGGCGGGTCCTATAATTCACCCCTCCACTTT. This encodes CASSSGGRGGSYNSPLHF. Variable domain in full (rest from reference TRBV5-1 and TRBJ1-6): KAGVTQTPRYLIKTRGQQVTLSCSPISGHRSVSWYQQTPGQGLQFLFEYFSETQRNKGNFPGRFSGRQFSNSRSEMNVSTLELGDSALYLCASSSGGRGGSYNSPLHFGNGTRLTVT.